Following are 23 T cell receptor beta chains from one sample sequenced in a study of T-cell reconstitution after alpha-beta-depleted transplantation in children. TCRbeta library preparation incorporated unique molecular identifiers. Via MiXCR, TCRdb re-called the PCR reads, giving one row per CDR3 protein. The profile shows roughly 220,000 distinct CDR3 sequences, roughly a tenth of them singletons. Sequenced material: PBMCs from the stem cell graft donor, taken from the stem cell graft. Receptors originate from a human donor who donated a stem cell graft to a child with SCID.

This clonotype was found many times. The chain recombines TRBV6-1 with TRBJ2-2; D not certain. Trimming took 6 bases from V and 3 from J, leaving 11 bases between them. CDR1 is MNHNS, CDR2 SASEGT, per germline. The CDR3 has 14 amino acids. CDR3 sequence (DNA): TGTGCCAGCAGCCCCGAAGGGTACACCGGGGAGCTGTTTTTT. Its translation: CASSPEGYTGELFF.

At least ten counts were recorded for this clonotype. The chain carries TRBV20-1 and TRBJ1-2; D might be TRBD1 (5 bases). Germline assignment: CDR1 DFQATT and CDR2 SNEGSKA (reference sequence). The CDR3 consists of 13 residues. Trimming shortened V by 3 bases and J by 4 bases, and 12 bases separated the two germline ends. The CDR3 loop is CSASQTDGYGYTF. CDR3 in DNA: TGCAGTGCTAGCCAGACAGATGGCTATGGCTACACCTTC.

This clonotype was recorded many times. The chain links TRBV7-9 to TRBJ1-4, with D possibly matching TRBD1 (5 bases). The CDR3 is 16 residues long. Trimming removed 5 bases from V and 0 bases from J, with 13 bases in between. Germline assignment: CDR1 SEHNR and CDR2 FQNEAQ (reference sequence). The chain's CDR3 is CASSPGTFATNEKLFF. The CDR3 DNA reads as TGTGCCAGCAGCCCTGGGACCTTTGCAACTAATGAAAAACTGTTTTTT.

This clonotype was counted many times. J is TRBJ1-3 and V is TRBV4-1, with 8 bases identical to TRBD1. This CDR3 contains 16 residues. The germline gives CDR1 MGHRA, CDR2 YSYEKL. The V and J ends lost 4 bases and 3 bases, in that order; junction bases with no gene match: 8. The CDR3 sequence is CASSRKQGGVGNTIYF. Here the CDR3 DNA reads TGCGCCAGCAGCCGCAAACAGGGGGGCGTTGGAAACACCATATATTTT.

This clonotype has a count of ten or more. This chain connects TRBV5-1 to TRBJ1-6; D unclear. Trimming shortened V by 4 bases and J by 7 bases, and 24 bases separated the two germline ends. The CDR3 totals 18 residues. Looked up from germline, CDR1 is SGHRS and CDR2 is YFSETQ. CDR3 DNA: TGCGCCAGCAGCCCCCGTGCCCCAACACAGCTAAACAATTCACCCCTCCACTTT. Translating gives CASSPRAPTQLNNSPLHF.

The sample holds one count of this clonotype. The junction departs from the called germline gene at one end, perhaps through a read error. V is TRBV5-6 and J is TRBJ2-5, with 7 nucleotides matching TRBD2. Germline CDR1 is SGHDT and CDR2 is YYEEEE. The CDR3 sequence is 15 residues long. The CDR3 protein is CPSSFLAGDQETQYF. The CDR3 bases are TGTCCCAGCAGCTTCCTCGCGGGGGATCAAGAGACCCAGTACTTC.

In this sample, this clonotype turned up many times. The CDR3 nucleotides read TGTGCCAGCAGTTACGGAACCGGCCTAATGGAGTTGAAGACCCAGTACTTC. Its protein product is CASSYGTGLMELKTQYF. The chain links TRBV6-2 or TRBV6-3 to TRBJ2-5; no firm D call. Germline CDR1 MNHEY, CDR2 SVGEGT. This CDR3 is 17 amino acids long. Trimming took 2 bases from V and 6 from J, leaving 22 bases between them.

In its sample, this clonotype was seen many times. This chain joins TRBV12-3 or TRBV12-4 and TRBJ2-7; D remains ambiguous. The CDR3 runs 15 residues. The germline V and J ends were trimmed by 6 bases and 0 bases, with 15 bases remaining between them. The chain's CDR3 is CASSPTGEGSYEQYF. The DNA for the CDR3 is TGTGCCAGCAGCCCGACTGGGGAAGGCTCCTACGAGCAGTACTTC.

This clonotype was observed at least ten times. The rearrangement joins TRBV6-5 to TRBJ1-3; TRBD1 matches at 7 bases. Germline CDR1 reads MNHEY; CDR2 reads SVGAGI. Trimming cost V 0 bases and J 2 bases; bases outside gene matches: 1. The length of the CDR3 is 15 residues. The CDR3 region is CASSYSTGAGNTIYF. The CDR3 DNA follows: TGTGCCAGCAGTTACTCCACAGGGGCTGGAAACACCATATATTTT.

This clonotype was seen many times. The gene calls are TRBV7-9 and TRBJ1-2; no definite D call. The CDR3 is 12 amino acids. Germline loops: CDR1 SEHNR, CDR2 FQNEAQ (reference sequence). Trimming stripped 4 bases from V and 9 bases from J, with 12 bases between. The CDR3 DNA reads TGTGCCAGCAGCTCGCAGGTGGGGAGCTACACCTTC. This gives the protein CASSSQVGSYTF.

The sample holds many counts of this clonotype. The chain links TRBV20-1 to TRBJ1-2; possible D gene TRBD1, 5 bases. Trimming removed 5 bases at V and 4 bases at J, with 11 bases between. CDR1 is DFQATT, CDR2 SNEGSKA, per germline (reference sequence). The CDR3 loop spans 12 amino acids. This CDR3 reads CSAPGTAYGYTF. The DNA of the CDR3 is TGCAGTGCTCCCGGGACGGCCTATGGCTACACCTTC.

This clonotype was counted at least ten times. The J gene is TRBJ2-1, the V gene TRBV5-1, with a possible D match to TRBD2 (5 bases). Germline V gives CDR1 SGHRS, CDR2 YFSETQ. CDR3 length: 15 amino acids. Trimming removed 2 bases at V and 1 base at J, with 10 bases between. In DNA, the CDR3 is TGCGCCAGCAGCTTCGGACTTCCGTCCTACAATGAGCAGTTCTTC. Translating it yields CASSFGLPSYNEQFF.

This clonotype appeared many times. The chain's CDR3 is CASSHQGLLLSTDTQYF. DNA for the CDR3: TGCGCCAGCAGCCATCAGGGACTTCTCCTTAGCACAGATACGCAGTATTTT. The rearrangement uses TRBV4-1 and TRBJ2-3; perhaps TRBD2 as D (6 bases). The length of the CDR3 is 17 residues. Germline assignment: CDR1 MGHRA and CDR2 YSYEKL. Trimming pared 3 bases from V and 0 bases from J, leaving 16 bases between.

This clonotype was seen a handful of times. The chain joins TRBV7-9 to TRBJ1-1, with D unresolved. V dropped 3 bases and J dropped 4 bases, with 6 bases sitting between them. The CDR3 contains 12 residues. The V gene's germline CDR1 is SEHNR and CDR2 FQNEAQ (reference sequence). The chain's CDR3 is CASSLSITEAFF. The CDR3 region has the DNA TGTGCCAGCAGCTTGTCTATCACTGAAGCTTTCTTT.

This clonotype was counted ten times or more. The chain is built from TRBV25-1 and TRBJ2-7, with D perhaps matching TRBD1 or TRBD2 (5 bases each). Between the trimmed V and J ends, which lost 1 base and 1 base, there was a span of 11 bases. This CDR3 has 15 amino acids. Germline V lookup: CDR1 MGHDK, CDR2 SYGVNS. CDR3 coding DNA: TGTGCCAGCAGTGAATCCGGGGCTAGATCCTACGAGCAGTACTTC. It specifies CASSESGARSYEQYF.

This clonotype has ten or more counts. The chain combines TRBV11-1 with TRBJ1-4; no reliable D call. The V end lost 1 base, the J end lost 0 bases, and 15 bases lay between the germline ends. Looked up from germline, CDR1 is SGHAT and CDR2 is FQDESV (reference sequence). This CDR3 is 18 amino acids long. The CDR3 is CASSLGLGNSPTNEKLFF. In DNA, the CDR3 is TGTGCCAGCAGCTTAGGACTGGGGAATTCCCCAACTAATGAAAAACTGTTTTTT.

This clonotype was counted ten times or more. The rearrangement joins TRBV10-3 to TRBJ1-2, with 7 bases identical to TRBD1. The CDR3 contains 13 residues. Germline CDR1 reads ENHRY; CDR2 reads SYGVKD. Trimming at V came to 4 bases and at J to 6 bases, leaving 5 bases not matched to a gene. In DNA form, the CDR3 reads TGTGCCATCAGTGGACGGGACAGAGATGGCTACACCTTC. It translates to CAISGRDRDGYTF.

This clonotype has just a few counts. The chain combines TRBV11-2 with TRBJ2-3; TRBD2 matches 10 bases. The CDR3 consists of 18 residues. Germline V lookup: CDR1 SGHAT, CDR2 FQNNGV. V lost 6 bases, J lost 2 bases, and 14 bases stayed unmatched. The CDR3 region is CASRDTAGGPEATDTQYF. CDR3 sequence (DNA): TGTGCCAGCAGAGACACAGCGGGGGGGCCAGAGGCCACAGATACGCAGTATTTT.

This clonotype was detected ten times or more. The rearrangement joins TRBV5-1 to TRBJ2-3; D may be TRBD2 (6 bases). V was shortened by 0 bases and J by 1 base, with 15 bases between the two germline ends. Germline V gives CDR1 SGHRS, CDR2 YFSETQ. This CDR3 is 17 amino acids long. The CDR3 sequence: CASSLARASDGTDTQYF. As DNA, the CDR3 is TGCGCCAGCAGCTTGGCAAGGGCTAGCGATGGCACAGATACGCAGTATTTT.

This chain connects TRBV7-3 to TRBJ2-1, with 7 bases lining up with TRBD2. Germline CDR1 reads SGHTA; CDR2 reads FQGTGA. This CDR3 contains 14 residues. The V and J ends lost 6 bases and 12 bases, in that order; junction bases with no gene match: 14. The CDR3 DNA follows: TGTGCCAGCAGGCCCGGGCCTGGGGAGGGTGTGCAGTTCTTC. It yields the protein CASRPGPGEGVQFF.

Ten or more counts support this clonotype. The V gene is TRBV12-3 or TRBV12-4, the J gene TRBJ2-1; D gene unclear. The CDR3 contains 18 residues. Trimming left V 3 bases short and J 3 bases short, with 21 bases between. CDR3 DNA sequence: TGTGCCAGCAGTTTTTATAAGATCGGCGCAGACCGCTACAATGAGCAGTTCTTC. It encodes CASSFYKIGADRYNEQFF.

The table lists this clonotype with a few counts. V usage is TRBV15 and J usage is TRBJ2-1; 8 bases are shared with TRBD2. V lost 1 base to trimming and J lost 0 bases; unmatched junction nucleotides: 8. In germline, CDR1 is LNHNV, CDR2 YYDKDF (reference sequence). The CDR3 covers 18 residues. CDR3 DNA: TGTGCCACCAGCAGAGTTTTCGAGCGGGGGAGCTCCTACAATGAGCAGTTCTTC. This translates into CATSRVFERGSSYNEQFF.

This clonotype was counted many times. The chain carries TRBV5-1 and TRBJ2-5, with D perhaps matching TRBD1 (5 bases). V was cut by 5 bases and J by 1 base, with 9 bases left in between. This CDR3 spans 13 amino acids. Germline lookup yields CDR1 SGHRS and CDR2 YFSETQ. The CDR3, as DNA: TGCGCCAGCAGACGGACAACCCAAGAGACCCAGTACTTC. Translated, it gives CASRRTTQETQYF.